This T cell receptor (beta chain) was documented in a study of T cells in Graves' hyperthyroidism and ophthalmopathy. This clonotype was counted a few times. The antigen is undetermined. Study results and caveats: Ophthalmopathy cases were set apart from stable hyperthyroidism by a 13 V-J model.

On the basis of clinical symptoms, serum thyroxine and TRAb, thyroid ultrasound and orbital computed tomography, diagnoses were made. RNA transcripts yielded amplified TCR beta CDR3 regions. The study used the HTBI primer set for a first-round RT-PCR of the TCR CDR3. TCRdb analysed the multiplex PCR reads with MiXCR anew, one entry per CDR3 protein. The repertoire has around 580,000 distinct CDR3 sequences, 15% to 20% of them found once; the top ten carry around 18%. The clonotype comes from a woman aged 18-29 years with Graves' hyperthyroidism. Sequencing used blood.

Here the CDR3 reads CASSHRLETQYF. The CDR3 bases are TGTGCCAGCAGTCACCGGCTGGAGACCCAGTACTTC. The chain recombines TRBV6-1 with TRBJ2-5; D is unclear. Germline assignment: CDR1 MNHNS and CDR2 SASEGT. Deletions cut 5 bases from V and 5 bases from J, with 9 bases between. The CDR3 has 12 amino acids.